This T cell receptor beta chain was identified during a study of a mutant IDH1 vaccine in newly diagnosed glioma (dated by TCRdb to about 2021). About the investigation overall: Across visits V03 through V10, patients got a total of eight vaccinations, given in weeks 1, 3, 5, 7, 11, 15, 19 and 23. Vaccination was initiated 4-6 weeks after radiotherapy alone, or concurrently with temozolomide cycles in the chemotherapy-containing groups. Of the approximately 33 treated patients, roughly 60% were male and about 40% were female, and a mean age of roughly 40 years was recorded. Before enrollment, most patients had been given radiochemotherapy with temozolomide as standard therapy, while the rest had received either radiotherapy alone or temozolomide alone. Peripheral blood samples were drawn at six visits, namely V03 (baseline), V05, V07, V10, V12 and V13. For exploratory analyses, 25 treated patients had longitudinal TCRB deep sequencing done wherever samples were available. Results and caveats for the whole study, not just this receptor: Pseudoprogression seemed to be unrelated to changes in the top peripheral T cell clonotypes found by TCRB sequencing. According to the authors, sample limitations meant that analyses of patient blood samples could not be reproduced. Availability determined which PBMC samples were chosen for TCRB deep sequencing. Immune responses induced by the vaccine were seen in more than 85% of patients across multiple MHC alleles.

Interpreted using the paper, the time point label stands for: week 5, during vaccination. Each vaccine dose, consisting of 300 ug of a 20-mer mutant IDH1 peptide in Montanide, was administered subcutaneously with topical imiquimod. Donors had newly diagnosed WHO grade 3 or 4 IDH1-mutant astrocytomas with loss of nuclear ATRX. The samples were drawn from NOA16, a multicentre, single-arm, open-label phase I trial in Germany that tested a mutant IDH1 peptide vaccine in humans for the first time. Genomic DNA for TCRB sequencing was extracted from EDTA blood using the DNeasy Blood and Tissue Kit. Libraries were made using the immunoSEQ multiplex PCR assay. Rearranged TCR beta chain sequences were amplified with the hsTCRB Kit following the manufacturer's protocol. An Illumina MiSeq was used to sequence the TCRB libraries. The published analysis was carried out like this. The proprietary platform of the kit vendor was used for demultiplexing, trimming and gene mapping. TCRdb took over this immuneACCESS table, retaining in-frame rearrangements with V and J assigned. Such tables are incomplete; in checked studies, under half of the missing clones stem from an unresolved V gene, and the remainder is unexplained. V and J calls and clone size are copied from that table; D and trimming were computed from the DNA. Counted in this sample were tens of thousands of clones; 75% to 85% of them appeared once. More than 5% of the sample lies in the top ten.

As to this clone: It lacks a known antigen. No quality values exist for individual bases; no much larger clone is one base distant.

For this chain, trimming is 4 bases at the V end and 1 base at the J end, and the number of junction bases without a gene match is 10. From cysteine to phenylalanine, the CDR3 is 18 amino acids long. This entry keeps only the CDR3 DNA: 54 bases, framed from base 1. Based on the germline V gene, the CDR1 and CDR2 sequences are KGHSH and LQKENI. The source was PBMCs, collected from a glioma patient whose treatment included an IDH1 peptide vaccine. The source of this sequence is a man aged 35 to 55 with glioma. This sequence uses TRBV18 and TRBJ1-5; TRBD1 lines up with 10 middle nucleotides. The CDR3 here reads CASSLDRDRGASNQPQHF. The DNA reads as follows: TGTGCCAGCTCACTCGACAGGGACAGGGGCGCGAGCAATCAGCCCCAGCATTTT.